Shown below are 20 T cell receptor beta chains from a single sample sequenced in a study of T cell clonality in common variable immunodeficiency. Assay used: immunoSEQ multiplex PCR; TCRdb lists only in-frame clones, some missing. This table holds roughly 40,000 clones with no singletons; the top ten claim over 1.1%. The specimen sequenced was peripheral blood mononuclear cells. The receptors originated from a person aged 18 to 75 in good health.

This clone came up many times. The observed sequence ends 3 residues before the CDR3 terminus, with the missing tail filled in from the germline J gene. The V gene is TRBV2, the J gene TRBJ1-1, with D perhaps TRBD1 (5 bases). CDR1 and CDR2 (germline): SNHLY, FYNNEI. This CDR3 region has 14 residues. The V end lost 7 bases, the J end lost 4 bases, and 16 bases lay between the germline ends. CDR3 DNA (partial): TGTGCCAGCACCTCCGGCCCCGGGGGCACTGAA. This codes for CASTSGPGGTE. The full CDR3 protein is CASTSGPGGTEAFF.

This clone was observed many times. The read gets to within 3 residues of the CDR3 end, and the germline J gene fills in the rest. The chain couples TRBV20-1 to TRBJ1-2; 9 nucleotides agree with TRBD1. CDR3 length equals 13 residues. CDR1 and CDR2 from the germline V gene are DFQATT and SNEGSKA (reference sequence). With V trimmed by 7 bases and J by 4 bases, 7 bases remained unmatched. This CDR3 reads CSGDEQGAYGYTF. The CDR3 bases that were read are TGCAGTGGAGACGAACAGGGGGCCTATGGC.

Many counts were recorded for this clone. CDR3 bases read: TGCGCCAGCAGCTTATTAGCGGGATTCGGAGAGACC. Residues: CASSLLAGFGET. The entire CDR3 is CASSLLAGFGETQYF. The chain recombines TRBV5-1 with TRBJ2-5; 8 bases line up with TRBD2. The CDR3 end is not reached by the read, which stops 3 residues before it; the germline J gene fills it in. Germline trimming cut 2 bases from V and 4 bases from J; bases unmatched to any gene: 7. CDR3 length: 15 amino acids. From germline, CDR1 is SGHRS and CDR2 YFSETQ.

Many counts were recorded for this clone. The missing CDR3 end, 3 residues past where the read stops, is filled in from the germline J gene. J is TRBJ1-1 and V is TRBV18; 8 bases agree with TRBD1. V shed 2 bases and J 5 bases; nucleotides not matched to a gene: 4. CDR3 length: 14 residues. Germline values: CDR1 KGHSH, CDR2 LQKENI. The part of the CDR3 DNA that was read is TGTGCCAGCTCACCAGAAACAGGGGGGACTGAA. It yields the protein CASSPETGGTE. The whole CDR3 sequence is CASSPETGGTEAFF. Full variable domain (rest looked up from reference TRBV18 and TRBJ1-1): NAGVMQNPRHLVRRRGQEARLRCSPMKGHSHVYWYRQLPEEGLKFMVYLQKENIIDESGMPKERFSAEFPKEGPSILRIQQVVRGDSAAYFCASSPETGGTEAFFGQGTRLTVV.

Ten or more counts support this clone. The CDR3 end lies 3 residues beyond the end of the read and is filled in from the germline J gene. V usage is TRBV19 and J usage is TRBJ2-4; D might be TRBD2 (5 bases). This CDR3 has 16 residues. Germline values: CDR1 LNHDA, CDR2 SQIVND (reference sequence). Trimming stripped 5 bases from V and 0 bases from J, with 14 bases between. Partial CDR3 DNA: TGTGCCAGTAGTCCCCTGGCCGGGGTAGCCAAAAACATT. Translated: CASSPLAGVAKNI. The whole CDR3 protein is CASSPLAGVAKNIQYF.

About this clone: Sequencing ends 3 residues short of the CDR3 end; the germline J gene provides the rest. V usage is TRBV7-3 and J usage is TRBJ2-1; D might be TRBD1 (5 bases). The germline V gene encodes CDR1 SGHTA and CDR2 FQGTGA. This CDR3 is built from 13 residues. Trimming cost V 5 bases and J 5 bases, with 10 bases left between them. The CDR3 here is CASSEDRHNEQFF. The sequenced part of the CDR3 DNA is TGTGCCAGCAGCGAAGACAGACACAATGAG.

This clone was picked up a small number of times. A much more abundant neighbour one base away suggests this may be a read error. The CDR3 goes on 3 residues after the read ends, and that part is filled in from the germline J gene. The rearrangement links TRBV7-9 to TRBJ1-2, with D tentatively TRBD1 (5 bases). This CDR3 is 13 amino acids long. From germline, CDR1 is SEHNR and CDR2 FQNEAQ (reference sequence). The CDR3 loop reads CSSSLVRGDGYTF. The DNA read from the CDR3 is TGTTCCAGCAGCTTAGTTCGAGGGGATGGC.

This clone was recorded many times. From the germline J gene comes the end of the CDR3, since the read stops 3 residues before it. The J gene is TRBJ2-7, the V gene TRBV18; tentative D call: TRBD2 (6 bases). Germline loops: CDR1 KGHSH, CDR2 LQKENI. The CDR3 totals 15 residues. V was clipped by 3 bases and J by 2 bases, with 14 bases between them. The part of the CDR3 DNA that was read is TGTGCCAGCTCACCGCCGGTAGCGGATACCTACGAG. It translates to CASSPPVADTYE. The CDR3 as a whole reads CASSPPVADTYEQYF.

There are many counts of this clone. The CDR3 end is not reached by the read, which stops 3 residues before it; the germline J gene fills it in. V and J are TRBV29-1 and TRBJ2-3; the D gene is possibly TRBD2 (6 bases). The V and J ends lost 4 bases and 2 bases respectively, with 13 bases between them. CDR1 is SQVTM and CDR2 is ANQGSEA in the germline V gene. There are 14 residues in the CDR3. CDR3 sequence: CSVVPSANTDTQYF. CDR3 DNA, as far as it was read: TGCAGCGTTGTTCCTAGCGCCAACACAGATACG.

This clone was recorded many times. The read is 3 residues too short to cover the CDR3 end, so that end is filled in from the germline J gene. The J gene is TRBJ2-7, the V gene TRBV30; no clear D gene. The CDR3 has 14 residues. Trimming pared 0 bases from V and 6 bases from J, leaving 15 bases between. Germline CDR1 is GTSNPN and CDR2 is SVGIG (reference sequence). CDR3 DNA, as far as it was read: TGTGCCTGGAGTGTACGTAACTCCCCCCTCGAG. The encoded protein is CAWSVRNSPLE. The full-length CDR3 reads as CAWSVRNSPLEQYF. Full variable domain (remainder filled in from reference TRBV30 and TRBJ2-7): SQTIHQWPATLVQPVGSPLSLECTVEGTSNPNLYWYRQAAGRGLQLLFYSVGIGQISSEVPQNLSASRPQDRQFILSSKKLLLSDSGFYLCAWSVRNSPLEQYFGPGTRLTVT.

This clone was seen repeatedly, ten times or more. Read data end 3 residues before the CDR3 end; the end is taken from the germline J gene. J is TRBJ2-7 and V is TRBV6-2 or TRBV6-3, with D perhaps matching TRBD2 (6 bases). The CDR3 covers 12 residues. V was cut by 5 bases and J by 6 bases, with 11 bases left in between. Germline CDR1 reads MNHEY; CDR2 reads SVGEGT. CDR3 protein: CASSLVGGEQYF. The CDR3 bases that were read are TGTGCCAGCAGTCTCGTCGGGGGCGAG.

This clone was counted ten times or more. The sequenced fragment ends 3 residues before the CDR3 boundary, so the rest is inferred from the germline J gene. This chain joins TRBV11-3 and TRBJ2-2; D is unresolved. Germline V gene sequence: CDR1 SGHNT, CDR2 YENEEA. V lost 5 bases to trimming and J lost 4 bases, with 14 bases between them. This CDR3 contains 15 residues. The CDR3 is CASSPKAMSTGELFF. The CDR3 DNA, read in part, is TGTGCCAGCAGCCCCAAAGCGATGAGCACCGGGGAG.

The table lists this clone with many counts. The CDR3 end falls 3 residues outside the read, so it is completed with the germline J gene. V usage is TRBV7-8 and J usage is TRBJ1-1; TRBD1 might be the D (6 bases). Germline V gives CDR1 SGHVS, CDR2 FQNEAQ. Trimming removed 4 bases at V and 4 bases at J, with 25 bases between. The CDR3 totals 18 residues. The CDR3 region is CASSSRVPMYRAGTEAFF. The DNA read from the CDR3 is TGTGCCAGCAGCTCAAGGGTCCCGATGTACAGGGCCGGCACTGAA.

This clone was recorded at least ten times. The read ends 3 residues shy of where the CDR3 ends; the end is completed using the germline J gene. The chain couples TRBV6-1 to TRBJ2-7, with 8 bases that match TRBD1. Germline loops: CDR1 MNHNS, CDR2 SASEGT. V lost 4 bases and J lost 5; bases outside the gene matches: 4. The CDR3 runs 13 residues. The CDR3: CASSAGRGHEQYF. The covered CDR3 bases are TGTGCCAGCAGTGCCGGCAGGGGGCACGAG.

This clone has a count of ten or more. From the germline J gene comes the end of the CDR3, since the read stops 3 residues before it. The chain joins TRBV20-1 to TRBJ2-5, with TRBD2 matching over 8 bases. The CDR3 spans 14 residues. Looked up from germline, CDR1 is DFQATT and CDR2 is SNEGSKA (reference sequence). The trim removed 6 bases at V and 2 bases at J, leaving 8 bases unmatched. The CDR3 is CSARAGEPQETQYF. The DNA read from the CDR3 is TGCAGTGCCCGAGCGGGAGAGCCGCAAGAGACC.

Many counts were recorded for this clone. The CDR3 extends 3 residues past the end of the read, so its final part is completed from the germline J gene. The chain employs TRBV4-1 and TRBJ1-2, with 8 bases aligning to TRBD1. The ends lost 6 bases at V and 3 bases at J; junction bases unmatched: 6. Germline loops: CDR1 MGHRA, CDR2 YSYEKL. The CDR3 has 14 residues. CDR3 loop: CASRGPGQDYGYTF. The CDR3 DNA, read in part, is TGCGCCAGCAGGGGACCGGGACAGGACTATGGC.

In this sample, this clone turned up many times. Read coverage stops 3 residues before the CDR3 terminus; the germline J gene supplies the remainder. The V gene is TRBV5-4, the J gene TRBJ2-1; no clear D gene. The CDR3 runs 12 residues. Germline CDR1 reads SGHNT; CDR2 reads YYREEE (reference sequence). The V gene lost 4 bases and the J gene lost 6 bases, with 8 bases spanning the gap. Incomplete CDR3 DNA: TGTGCCAGCAGCGCCCTAGGCAATGAG. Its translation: CASSALGNE. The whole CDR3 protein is CASSALGNEQFF.

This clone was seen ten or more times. The sequenced CDR3 bases are TGTGCCAGCAGTGAAGTACCAGGCCGCACAGATACG. Translated: CASSEVPGRTDT. The complete CDR3 protein is CASSEVPGRTDTQYF. J is TRBJ2-3 and V is TRBV6-1; D gene uncertain. The read terminates 3 residues before the CDR3 end, so the remaining end is supplied by the germline J gene. The length of the CDR3 is 15 residues. Trimming took off 1 base at V and 1 base at J, with 9 bases between the two ends. The germline gives CDR1 MNHNS, CDR2 SASEGT.

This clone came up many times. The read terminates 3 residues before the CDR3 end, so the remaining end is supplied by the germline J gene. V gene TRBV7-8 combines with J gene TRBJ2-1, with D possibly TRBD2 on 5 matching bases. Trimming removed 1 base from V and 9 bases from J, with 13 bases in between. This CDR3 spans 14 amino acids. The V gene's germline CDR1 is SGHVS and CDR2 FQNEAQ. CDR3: CASSLELARSEQFF. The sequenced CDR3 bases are TGTGCCAGCAGCTTAGAGCTAGCCAGAAGTGAG.

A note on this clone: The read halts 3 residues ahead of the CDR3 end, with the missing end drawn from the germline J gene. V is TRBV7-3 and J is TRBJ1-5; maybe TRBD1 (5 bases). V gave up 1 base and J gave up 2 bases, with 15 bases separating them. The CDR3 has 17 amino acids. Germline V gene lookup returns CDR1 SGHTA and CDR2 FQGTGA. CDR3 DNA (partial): TGTGCCAGCAGCTTAAAACCCCAGACAGAAGGCAATCAGCCC. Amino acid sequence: CASSLKPQTEGNQP. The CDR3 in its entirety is CASSLKPQTEGNQPQHF.